The T cell receptor (beta chain) described here comes from a study of T-cell reconstitution after alpha-beta-depleted transplantation in children. Study results and caveats: Recipient T cells and thymic progenitors that survived gave rise to the high TCRbeta diversity observed at day 60 in some patients.

The authors prepared the TCRbeta library with unique molecular identifiers. TCRdb re-called the PCR reads with MiXCR, one entry per CDR3 protein. The table shows roughly 790,000 distinct CDR3 sequences, with less than 20% occurring only once. The CDR3 covers 13 residues. CDR1 is SGHRS and CDR2 is YFSETQ in the germline V gene. V lost 6 bases and J 6 bases, leaving 12 bases between the germline ends. This clonotype was counted many times. What it binds is not known. The sample was PBMCs, mostly from graft donor cells, taken 360 days after TCRalphabeta/CD19-depleted stem cell transplant. This chain joins TRBV5-1 and TRBJ2-2; no clear D gene. This clonotype was obtained from a male patient younger than 18 who had a stem cell transplant for acute lymphoblastic leukemia, so the T cells may come from the graft donor. The CDR3 region is CASTPQGSGELFF. In DNA, the CDR3 is TGCGCCAGCACCCCTCAAGGGTCCGGGGAGCTGTTTTTT.